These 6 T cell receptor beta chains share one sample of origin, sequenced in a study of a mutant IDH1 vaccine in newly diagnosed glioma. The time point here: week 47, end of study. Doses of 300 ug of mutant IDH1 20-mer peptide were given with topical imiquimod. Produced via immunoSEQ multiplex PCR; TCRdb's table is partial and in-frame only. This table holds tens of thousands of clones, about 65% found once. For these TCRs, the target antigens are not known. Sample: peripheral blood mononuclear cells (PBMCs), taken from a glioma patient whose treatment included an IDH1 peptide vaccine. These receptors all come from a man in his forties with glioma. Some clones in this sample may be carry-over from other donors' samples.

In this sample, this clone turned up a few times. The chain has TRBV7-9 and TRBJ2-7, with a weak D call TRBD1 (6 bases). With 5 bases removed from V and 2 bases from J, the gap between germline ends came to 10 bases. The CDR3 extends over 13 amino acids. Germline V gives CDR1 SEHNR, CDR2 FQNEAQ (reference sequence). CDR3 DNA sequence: TGTGCCAGCAGCCAAGGACAGCCCTACGAGCAGTACTTC. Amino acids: CASSQGQPYEQYF.

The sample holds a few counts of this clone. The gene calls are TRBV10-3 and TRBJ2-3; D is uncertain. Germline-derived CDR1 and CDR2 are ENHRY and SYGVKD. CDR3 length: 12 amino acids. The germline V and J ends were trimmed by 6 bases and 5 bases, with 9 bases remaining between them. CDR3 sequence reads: CAISLQRDTQYF. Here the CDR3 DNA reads TGTGCCATCAGCCTCCAGAGAGATACGCAGTATTTT.

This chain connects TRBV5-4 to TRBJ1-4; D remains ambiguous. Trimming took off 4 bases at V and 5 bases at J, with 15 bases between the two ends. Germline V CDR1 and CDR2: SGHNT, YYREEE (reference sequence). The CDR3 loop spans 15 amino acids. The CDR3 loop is CASSDRALGNEKLFF. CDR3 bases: TGTGCCAGCAGCGACCGAGCGTTGGGGAATGAAAAACTGTTTTTT.

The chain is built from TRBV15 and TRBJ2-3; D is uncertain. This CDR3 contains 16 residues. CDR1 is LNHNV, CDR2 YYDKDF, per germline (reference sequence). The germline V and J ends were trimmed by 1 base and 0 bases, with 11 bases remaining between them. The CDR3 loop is CATSRVGSYSTDTQYF. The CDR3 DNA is TGTGCCACCAGCAGAGTGGGCAGCTATAGCACAGATACGCAGTATTTT.

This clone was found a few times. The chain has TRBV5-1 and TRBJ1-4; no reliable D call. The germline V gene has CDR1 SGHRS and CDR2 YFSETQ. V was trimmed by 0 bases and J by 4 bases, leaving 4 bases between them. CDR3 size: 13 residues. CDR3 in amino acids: CASSLGLNEKLFF. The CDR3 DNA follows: TGCGCCAGCAGCTTGGGCCTTAATGAAAAACTGTTTTTT.

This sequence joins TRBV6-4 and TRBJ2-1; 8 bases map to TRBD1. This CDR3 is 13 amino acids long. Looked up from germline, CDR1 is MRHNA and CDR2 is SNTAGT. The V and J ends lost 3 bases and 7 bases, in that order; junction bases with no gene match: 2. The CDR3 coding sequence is TGTGCCAGCAGTGAACAGGGGGTGAATGAGCAGTTCTTC. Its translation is CASSEQGVNEQFF.